The clone carrying this TCR beta chain was observed a handful of times. TCRdb re-analysed the RT-PCR reads in MiXCR, keeping a single row per CDR3 protein. The repertoire holds about 500,000 distinct CDR3 sequences, with roughly 13% as singletons. These data originate in a study of response to subunit inactivated influenza vaccine. CDR3 length: 14 residues. V gave up 4 bases and J gave up 5 bases, with 11 bases separating them. CDR1 and CDR2 (germline): KGHDR, SFDVKD. V and J are TRBV24-1 and TRBJ2-1, with D tentatively TRBD1 or TRBD2 (5 bases each). The sequence came from a man in his fifties who received an inactivated influenza vaccine. The material was PBMCs from blood, obtained roughly 46 days after vaccination. CDR3: CATSEAGTDNEQFF. The CDR3 coding sequence is TGTGCCACCAGTGAGGCCGGGACCGACAATGAGCAGTTCTTC.